This TCR beta chain was recovered during a study of OX40 agonist ivuxolimab in advanced cancers. The CDR3 runs to 15 residues. V was shortened by 0 bases and J by 7 bases, with 14 bases between the two germline ends. Germline CDR1 SGHRS, CDR2 YFSETQ. A single count supports this clone. TCRdb's table, derived via immunoSEQ multiplex PCR, lists solely in-frame clones and lacks some. The table has more than 80,000 clones, 80% to 90% seen once. The clonotype was recovered from an adult with an advanced solid tumor such as melanoma, head and neck, liver or kidney cancer. Sequenced here: CD4+ or CD8+ T cells sorted from blood, sampled in a trial of the OX40 agonist ivuxolimab. The rearrangement uses TRBV5-1 and TRBJ2-1; D possibly corresponds to TRBD2 (5 bases). CDR3 nucleotide sequence: TGCGCCAGCAGCTTGGTGGTGGGAGAGACGAATGAGCAGTTCTTC. Its translation: CASSLVVGETNEQFF. Full variable domain (missing parts from reference TRBV5-1 and TRBJ2-1): KAGVTQTPRYLIKTRGQQVTLSCSPISGHRSVSWYQQTPGQGLQFLFEYFSETQRNKGNFPGRFSGRQFSNSRSEMNVSTLELGDSALYLCASSLVVGETNEQFFGPGTRLTVL.